A single sample is the source of the 9 T cell receptor beta chains below, sequenced in a study of response to subunit inactivated influenza vaccine. MiXCR was run by TCRdb on the RT-PCR reads, yielding one entry per CDR3 protein. The sample yields a few hundred thousand distinct CDR3 sequences, more than 9% seen once. The material was non-naive T cells sorted from PBMCs, obtained approximately 15 days before vaccination. All receptors derive from a man aged 50-60 years who received an inactivated influenza vaccine.

This clonotype was seen more than once but under ten times. This chain uses TRBV9 with TRBJ2-2; 9 bases match TRBD2. The CDR3 length is 16 residues. Germline V lookup: CDR1 SGDLS, CDR2 YYNGEE. Trimming took 1 base from V and 3 from J; bases not matched to a gene: 4. CDR3 residues: CASSVMGGRDTGELFF. For the CDR3, the DNA is TGTGCCAGCAGCGTAATGGGCGGGAGGGACACCGGGGAGCTGTTTTTT.

CDR3 residues: CAISEPGYGYTF. In DNA form, the CDR3 reads TGTGCCATCAGTGAGCCAGGGTATGGCTACACCTTC. V is TRBV10-3 and J is TRBJ1-2; possible D gene TRBD1, 5 bases. The CDR3 has 12 residues. Germline CDR1 and CDR2: ENHRY and SYGVKD. Trimming removed 2 bases at V and 5 bases at J, with 6 bases between.

Only a few counts were recorded for this clonotype. This chain connects TRBV11-2 to TRBJ1-6; 10 bases agree with TRBD1. The V gene's germline CDR1 is SGHAT and CDR2 FQNNGV. The CDR3 length is 18 residues. After removal of 5 bases from V and 9 bases from J, the junction contained 16 bases not matched to a gene. The CDR3 DNA reads as TGTGCCAGCAGCGACCGGGACAGGGGCATGTTCCGAATTTCACCCCTCCACTTT. This translates into CASSDRDRGMFRISPLHF.

This clonotype was recorded a few times. The chain employs TRBV3-1 and TRBJ2-7; a possible D gene is TRBD2 (6 bases). Germline V gene data show CDR1 as LGHDT and CDR2 as YNNKEL (reference sequence). This CDR3 comprises 14 residues. V gave up 1 base and J gave up 2 bases, with 9 bases separating them. CDR3 in DNA: TGTGCCAGCAGCCAAGTGGAGGGTCCCTACGAGCAGTACTTC. Residues: CASSQVEGPYEQYF.

This clonotype has a handful of counts. The junction departs from germline at one end; a sequencing error may be responsible. The chain links TRBV7-7 to TRBJ2-1; D may be TRBD2 (5 bases). This CDR3 is 14 amino acids long. Germline lookup yields CDR1 SSHAT and CDR2 FNYEAQ (reference sequence). CDR3 sequence: CASTKGHGLNEQFF. For the CDR3, the DNA is TGTGCTAGCACCAAAGGCCACGGACTCAATGAGCAGTTCTTC.

Ten or more counts support this clonotype. V usage is TRBV12-3 or TRBV12-4 and J usage is TRBJ2-1, with D possibly being TRBD1 or TRBD2 (5 bases each). The CDR3 spans 16 residues. The V and J ends lost 5 bases and 9 bases respectively, with 23 bases between them. The CDR3 DNA is TGTGCCAGCAGTCAAAGAGAGGGGTACACAGGCGCTGAGCAGTTCTTC. Protein sequence: CASSQREGYTGAEQFF.

This clonotype showed up many times. This sequence joins TRBV29-1 and TRBJ1-6; 7 bases map to TRBD1. The CDR3 loop spans 13 amino acids. Trimming cost V 0 bases and J 12 bases; bases outside gene matches: 5. CDR1 and CDR2 (germline): SQVTM, ANQGSEA. The chain's CDR3 is CSVEEYRGGPLHF. CDR3 nucleotides: TGCAGCGTTGAAGAATACAGGGGTGGACCCCTCCACTTT. The entire variable domain, with the rest obtained from reference TRBV29-1 and TRBJ1-6, is as follows: SAVISQKPSRDICQRGTSLTIQCQVDSQVTMMFWYRQQPGQSLTLIATANQGSEATYESGFVIDKFPISRPNLTFSTLTVSNMSPEDSSIYLCSVEEYRGGPLHFGNGTRLTVT.

This chain links TRBV28 with TRBJ2-3, with TRBD1 matching 10 bases. Germline loops: CDR1 MDHEN, CDR2 SYDVKM. V gave up 3 bases and J gave up 2 bases; unmatched junction bases: 8. CDR3 size: 17 residues. CDR3 residues: CASSFDRDRGDTDTQYF. The CDR3 region has the DNA TGTGCCAGCAGTTTCGACCGGGACAGGGGAGACACAGATACGCAGTATTTT.

This clonotype was seen only a few times. The CDR3 nucleotides are TGTGCCAGCAGCGGTGGACCGGCGGATGAGCAGTTCTTC. This sequence encodes CASSGGPADEQFF. This chain connects TRBV7-3 to TRBJ2-1; D not certain. Looked up from germline, CDR1 is SGHTA and CDR2 is FQGTGA. The CDR3 contains 13 residues. V dropped 5 bases and J dropped 8 bases, with 13 bases sitting between them.